The clone carrying this T cell receptor (beta chain) was picked up one time. The antigen remains unidentified. The entry originates in a study of T cell repertoires in cytomegalovirus infection. Study context: Shared public TCR beta signatures pointed to both CMV infection and a matching HLA type. Study conclusions and caveats: Carriers of CMV plus the relevant HLA were identified by cumulative public TCR beta family frequency. It was HLA-C-restricted CMV-specific TCR beta clonotypes that dominated the response ex vivo.

Trimming removed 4 bases from V and 4 bases from J, with 22 bases in between. Germline CDR1 and CDR2: SGHDT and YYEEEE. CDR3 length: 17 amino acids. TCRdb recomputed calls from the reads with MiXCR, one row per CDR3 protein. The sample contains about 180,000 distinct CDR3 sequences, approximately 18% of which appear only once. The sequenced sample consisted of CD8+ T cells from PBMCs. This sequence was found in a human donor in good health (CMV status not recorded). Some clones in this sample may be carry-over from other donors' samples. V gene TRBV5-6 combines with J gene TRBJ2-3; perhaps D is TRBD1 or TRBD2 (5 bases each). CDR3 coding DNA: TGTGCCAGCAGCGTTAAACCCGGGACCCTCATATCAGATACGCAGTATTTT. Translated, it gives CASSVKPGTLISDTQYF.